This T cell receptor (beta chain) is drawn from a study of PD-1 blockade in classical Hodgkin lymphoma. Study results and limitations: Baseline diversity in complete responders resembled that of newly diagnosed patients.

Germline-derived CDR1 and CDR2 are MDHEN and SYDVKM. The CDR3 loop spans 12 amino acids. As concerns this clone: Its antigen remains unknown.

Assay used: immunoSEQ multiplex PCR; TCRdb lists only in-frame clones, some missing. The sample shows 15,000 to 20,000 clones, around 76% of them seen only once. The time point: cycle 4 day 1 (C4D1), after 5 to 7 weeks of nivolumab. No patient escaped relapse after autologous stem cell transplantation, and brentuximab vedotin exposure varied. This specimen consisted of peripheral blood mononuclear cells (PBMCs), obtained before the fourth cycle of nivolumab. The chain joins TRBV28 to TRBJ2-5; D remains ambiguous. The J call may be incorrect, as the DNA end agrees better with TRBJ2-7. The sequence derives from a human donor with classical Hodgkin lymphoma. The CDR3 region has the DNA TGTGCCAGCAGTTTCCGCTCCTACGAGCAGTACTTC. Translation: CASSFRSYEQYF.